The clone carrying this TCR beta chain has just a few counts. TCRdb keeps only in-frame clones here, not all; method: immunoSEQ multiplex PCR. The data contain about 230,000 clones, roughly 85% of them singletons. The data derive from a study of blood T cell repertoires in COVID-19. At the level of the study: From the United States, Italy and Spain came samples of acute and convalescent COVID-19. The cDNA or gDNA used as material had been derived from T cells, B-cell-depleted T cells, or PBMCs.

Germline CDR1 is SGDLS and CDR2 is YYNGEE. V dropped 4 bases and J dropped 3; count of bases not matched to a gene: 6. The CDR3 spans 15 residues. The chain links TRBV9 to TRBJ2-7, with 11 positions matching TRBD2. The sequence was collected from a woman in her seventies with active or convalescent COVID-19. Source material: peripheral blood. CDR3 sequence reads: CASSPSLAGGYEQYF. CDR3 bases: TGTGCCAGCAGCCCCAGCCTAGCGGGGGGCTACGAGCAGTACTTC.